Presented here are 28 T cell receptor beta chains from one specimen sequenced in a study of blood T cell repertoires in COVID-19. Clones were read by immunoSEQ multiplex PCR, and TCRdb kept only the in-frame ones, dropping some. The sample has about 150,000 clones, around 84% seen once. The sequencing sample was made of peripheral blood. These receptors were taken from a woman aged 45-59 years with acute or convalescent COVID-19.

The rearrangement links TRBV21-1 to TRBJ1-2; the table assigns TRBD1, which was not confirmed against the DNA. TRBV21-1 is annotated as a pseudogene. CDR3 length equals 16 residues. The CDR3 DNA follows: TGTGCCAGCAGCCTTCGCGGGACAGGGGTGGTGAATGGCTACACCTTC. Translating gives CASSLRGTGVVNGYTF.

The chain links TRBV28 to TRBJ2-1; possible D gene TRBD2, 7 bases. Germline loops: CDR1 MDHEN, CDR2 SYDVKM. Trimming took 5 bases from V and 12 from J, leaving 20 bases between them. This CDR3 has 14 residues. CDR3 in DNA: TGTGCCAGCAGTAAGATAAGGGGGGGGCTCATGCAGTTCTTC. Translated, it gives CASSKIRGGLMQFF.

The CDR3 here is CASSPGGIAGELFF. DNA for the CDR3: TGCGCCAGCAGTCCAGGGGGTATAGCCGGGGAGCTGTTTTTT. The chain has TRBV5-1 and TRBJ2-2, with 7 bases matching TRBD1. This CDR3 contains 14 residues. The V segment lost 5 bases and the J segment 6 bases; nucleotides outside the gene matches: 7. From germline, CDR1 is SGHRS and CDR2 YFSETQ.

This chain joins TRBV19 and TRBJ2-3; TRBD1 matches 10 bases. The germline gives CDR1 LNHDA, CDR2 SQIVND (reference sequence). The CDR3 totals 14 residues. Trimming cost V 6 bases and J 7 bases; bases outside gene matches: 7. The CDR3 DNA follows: TGTGCCAGTAGACCTGGACAGGGGGAGAATACGCAGTATTTT. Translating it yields CASRPGQGENTQYF.

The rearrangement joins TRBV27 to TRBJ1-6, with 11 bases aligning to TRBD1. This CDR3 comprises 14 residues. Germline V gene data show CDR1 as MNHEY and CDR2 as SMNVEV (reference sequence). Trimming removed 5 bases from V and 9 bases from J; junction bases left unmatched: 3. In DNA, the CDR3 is TGTGCCAGCAGTCGGACAGGGGGCGTTTCACCCCTCCACTTT. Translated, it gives CASSRTGGVSPLHF.

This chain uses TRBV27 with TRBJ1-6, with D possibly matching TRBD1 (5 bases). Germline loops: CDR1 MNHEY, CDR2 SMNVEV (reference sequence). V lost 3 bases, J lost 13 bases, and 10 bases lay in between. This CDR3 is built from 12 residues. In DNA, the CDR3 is TGTGCCAGCAGTTTCAGGGTCGGTCCCCTCCACTTT. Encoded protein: CASSFRVGPLHF.

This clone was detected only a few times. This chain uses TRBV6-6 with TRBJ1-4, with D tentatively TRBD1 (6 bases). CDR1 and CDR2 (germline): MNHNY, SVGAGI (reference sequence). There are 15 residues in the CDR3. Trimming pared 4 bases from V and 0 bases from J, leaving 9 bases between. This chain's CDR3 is CASSSTGPTNEKLFF. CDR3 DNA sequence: TGTGCCAGCAGTTCGACAGGCCCAACTAATGAAAAACTGTTTTTT.

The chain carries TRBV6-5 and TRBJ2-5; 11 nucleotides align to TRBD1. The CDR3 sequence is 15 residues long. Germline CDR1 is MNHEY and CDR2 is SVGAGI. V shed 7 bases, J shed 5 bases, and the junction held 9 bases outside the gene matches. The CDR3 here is CASTLGQGGSETQYF. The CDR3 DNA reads TGTGCCAGCACCCTGGGACAGGGGGGAAGCGAGACCCAGTACTTC.

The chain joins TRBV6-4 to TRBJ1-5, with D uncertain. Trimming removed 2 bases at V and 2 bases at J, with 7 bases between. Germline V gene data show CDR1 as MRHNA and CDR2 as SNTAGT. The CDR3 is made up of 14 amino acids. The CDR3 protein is CASSDECGNQPQHF. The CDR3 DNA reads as TGTGCCAGCAGTGACGAGTGTGGCAATCAGCCCCAGCATTTT.

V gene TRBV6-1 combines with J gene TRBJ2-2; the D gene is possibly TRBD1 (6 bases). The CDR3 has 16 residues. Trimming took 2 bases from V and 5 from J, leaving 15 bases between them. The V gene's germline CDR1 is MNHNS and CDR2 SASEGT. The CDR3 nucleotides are TGTGCCAGCAGTGAATCGTGGACAGACTTTACCGGGGAGCTGTTTTTT. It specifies CASSESWTDFTGELFF.

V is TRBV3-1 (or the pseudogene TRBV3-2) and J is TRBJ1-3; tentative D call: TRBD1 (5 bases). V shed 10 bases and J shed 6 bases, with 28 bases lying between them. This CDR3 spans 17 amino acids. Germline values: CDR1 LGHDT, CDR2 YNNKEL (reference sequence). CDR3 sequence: CANNYELGSQGSNTIYF. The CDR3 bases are TGTGCCAACAATTATGAGCTAGGAAGTCAGGGTTCAAACACCATATATTTT.

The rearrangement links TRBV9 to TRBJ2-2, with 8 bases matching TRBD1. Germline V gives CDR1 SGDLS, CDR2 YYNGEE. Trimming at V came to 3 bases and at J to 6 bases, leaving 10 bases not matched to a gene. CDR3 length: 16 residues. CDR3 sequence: CASSAPGQVFAGELFF. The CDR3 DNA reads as TGTGCCAGCAGCGCACCGGGACAGGTTTTCGCCGGGGAGCTGTTTTTT. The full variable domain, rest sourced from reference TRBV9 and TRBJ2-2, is DSGVTQTPKHLITATGQRVTLRCSPRSGDLSVYWYQQSLDQGLQFLIQYYNGEERAKGNILERFSAQQFPDLHSELNLSSLELGDSALYFCASSAPGQVFAGELFFGEGSRLTVL.

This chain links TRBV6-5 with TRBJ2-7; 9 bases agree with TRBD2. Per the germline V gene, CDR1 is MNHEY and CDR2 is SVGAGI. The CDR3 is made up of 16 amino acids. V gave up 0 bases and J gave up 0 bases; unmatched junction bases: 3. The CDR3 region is CASSYSSSGDSYEQYF. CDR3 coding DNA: TGTGCCAGCAGTTACTCTTCTAGCGGGGACTCCTACGAGCAGTACTTC.

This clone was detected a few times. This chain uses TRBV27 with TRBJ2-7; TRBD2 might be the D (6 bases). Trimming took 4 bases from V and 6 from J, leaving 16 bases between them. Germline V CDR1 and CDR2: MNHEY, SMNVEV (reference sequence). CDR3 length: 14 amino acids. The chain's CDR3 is CASSSGTWVGEQYF. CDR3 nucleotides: TGTGCCAGCAGTTCGGGGACTTGGGTCGGCGAGCAGTACTTC.

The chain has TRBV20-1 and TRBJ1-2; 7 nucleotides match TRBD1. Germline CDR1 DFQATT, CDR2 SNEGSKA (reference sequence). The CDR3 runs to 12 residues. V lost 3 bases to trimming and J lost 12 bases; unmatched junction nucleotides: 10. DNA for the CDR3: TGCAGTGCTAGTTCCAGGGGGGCGAAGGACACCTTC. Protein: CSASSRGAKDTF.

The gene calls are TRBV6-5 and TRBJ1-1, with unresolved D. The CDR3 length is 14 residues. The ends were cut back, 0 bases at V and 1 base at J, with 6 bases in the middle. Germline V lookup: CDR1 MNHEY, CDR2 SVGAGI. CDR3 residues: CASSYSASNTEAFF. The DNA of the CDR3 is TGTGCCAGCAGTTACTCGGCCTCGAACACTGAAGCTTTCTTT.

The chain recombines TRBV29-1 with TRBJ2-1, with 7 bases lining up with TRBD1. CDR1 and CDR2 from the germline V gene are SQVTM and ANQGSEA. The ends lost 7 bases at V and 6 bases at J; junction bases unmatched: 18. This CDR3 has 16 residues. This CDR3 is CSGRLQGLEGFNEQFF. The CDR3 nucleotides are TGCAGCGGGCGGTTACAGGGGCTAGAGGGTTTCAATGAGCAGTTCTTC.

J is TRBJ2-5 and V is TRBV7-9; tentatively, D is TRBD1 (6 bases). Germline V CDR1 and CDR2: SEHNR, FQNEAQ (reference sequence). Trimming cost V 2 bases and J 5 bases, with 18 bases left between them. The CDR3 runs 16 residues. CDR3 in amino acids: CASSLNGGTIGETQYF. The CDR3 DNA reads TGTGCCAGCAGCTTAAATGGGGGCACAATAGGGGAGACCCAGTACTTC.

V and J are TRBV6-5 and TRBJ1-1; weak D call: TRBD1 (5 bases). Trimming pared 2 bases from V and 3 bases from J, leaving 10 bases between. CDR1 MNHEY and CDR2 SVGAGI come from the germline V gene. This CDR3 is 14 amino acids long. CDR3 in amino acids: CASSYVGADTEAFF. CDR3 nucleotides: TGTGCCAGCAGTTACGTTGGGGCGGACACTGAAGCTTTCTTT.

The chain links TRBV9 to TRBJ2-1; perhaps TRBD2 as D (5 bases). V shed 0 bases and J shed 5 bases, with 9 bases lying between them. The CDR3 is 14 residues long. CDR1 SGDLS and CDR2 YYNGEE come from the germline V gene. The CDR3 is CASSVGGLNNEQFF. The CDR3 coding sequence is TGTGCCAGCAGCGTAGGCGGGCTAAACAATGAGCAGTTCTTC.

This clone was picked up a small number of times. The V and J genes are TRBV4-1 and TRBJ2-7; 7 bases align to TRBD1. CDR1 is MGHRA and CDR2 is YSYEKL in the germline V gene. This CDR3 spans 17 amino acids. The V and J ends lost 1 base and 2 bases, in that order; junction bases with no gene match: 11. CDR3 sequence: CASSQAYEADRPYEQYF. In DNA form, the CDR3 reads TGCGCCAGCAGCCAAGCCTACGAGGCGGACAGGCCCTACGAGCAGTACTTC.

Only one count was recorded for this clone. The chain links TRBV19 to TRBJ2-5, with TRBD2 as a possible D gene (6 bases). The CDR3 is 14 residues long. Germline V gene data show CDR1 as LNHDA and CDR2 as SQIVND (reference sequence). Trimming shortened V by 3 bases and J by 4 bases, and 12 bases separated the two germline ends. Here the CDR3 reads CASSIRGAVETQYF. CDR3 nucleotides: TGTGCCAGTAGTATCCGCGGGGCCGTAGAGACCCAGTACTTC.

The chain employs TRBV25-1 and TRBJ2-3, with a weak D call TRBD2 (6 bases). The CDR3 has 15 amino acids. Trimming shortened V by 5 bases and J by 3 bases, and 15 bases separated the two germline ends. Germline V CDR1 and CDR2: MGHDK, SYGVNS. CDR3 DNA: TGTGCCAGCAGTATTGGCGGGGCAGGTACAGATACGCAGTATTTT. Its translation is CASSIGGAGTDTQYF. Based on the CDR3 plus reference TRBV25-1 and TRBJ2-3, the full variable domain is EADIYQTPRYLVIGTGKKITLECSQTMGHDKMYWYQQDPGMELHLIHYSYGVNSTEKGDLSSESTVSRIRTEHFPLTLESARPSHTSQYLCASSIGGAGTDTQYFGPGTRLTVL.

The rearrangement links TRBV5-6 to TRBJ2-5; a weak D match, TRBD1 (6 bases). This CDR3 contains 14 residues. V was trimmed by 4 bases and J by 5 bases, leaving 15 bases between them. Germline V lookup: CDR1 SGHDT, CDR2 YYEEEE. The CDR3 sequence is CASSQGQPWETQYF. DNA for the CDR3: TGTGCCAGCAGCCAAGGACAGCCATGGGAGACCCAGTACTTC.

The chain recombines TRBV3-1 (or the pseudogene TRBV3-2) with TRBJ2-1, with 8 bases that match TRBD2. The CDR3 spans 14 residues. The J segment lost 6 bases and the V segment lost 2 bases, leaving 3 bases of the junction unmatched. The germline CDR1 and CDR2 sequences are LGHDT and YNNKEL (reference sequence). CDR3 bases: TGTGCCAGCAGCCAATGGGCGGGAGGCAATGAGCAGTTCTTC. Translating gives CASSQWAGGNEQFF.

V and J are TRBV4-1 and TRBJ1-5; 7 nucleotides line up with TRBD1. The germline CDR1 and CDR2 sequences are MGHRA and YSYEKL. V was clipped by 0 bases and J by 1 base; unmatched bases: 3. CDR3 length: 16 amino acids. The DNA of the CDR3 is TGCGCCAGCAGCCAAGAGGAGGGGGCAAGCAATCAGCCCCAGCATTTT. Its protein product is CASSQEEGASNQPQHF.

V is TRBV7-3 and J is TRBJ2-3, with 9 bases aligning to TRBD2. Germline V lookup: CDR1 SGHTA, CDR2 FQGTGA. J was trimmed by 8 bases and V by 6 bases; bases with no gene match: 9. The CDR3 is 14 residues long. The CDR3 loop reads CASSPTSGPRTQYF. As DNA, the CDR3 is TGTGCCAGCAGTCCAACTAGCGGGCCTCGTACGCAGTATTTT.

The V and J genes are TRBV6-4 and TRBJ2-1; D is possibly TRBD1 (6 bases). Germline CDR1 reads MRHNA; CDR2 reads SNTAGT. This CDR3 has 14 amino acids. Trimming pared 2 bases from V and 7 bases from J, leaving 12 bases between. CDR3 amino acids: CASSDLTGGNEQFF. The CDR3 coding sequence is TGTGCCAGCAGTGACCTGACAGGCGGGAATGAGCAGTTCTTC.